This TCR beta chain was captured in a study of T-cell memory formation after mild COVID-19. Study-wide context: TCR clusters were largely donor specific. Study outcomes and limitations: CD4/CD8 balance characterized clones contracting day 15 to 85, and CD4+ skew characterized later expanders. Pre-infection memory harbored some responding clones, suggesting cross-reactive memory joined.

J lost 8 bases, V lost 2 bases, and 6 bases had no gene match. This CDR3 spans 14 amino acids. This clonotype was observed a few times. No antigen is known for it. TCRdb itself ran the 5' RACE reads through MiXCR, one entry per CDR3 protein. The sample has hundreds of thousands of distinct CDR3 sequences, roughly 18% seen once. Sequencing used PBMCs or a T cell subset sorted from them (not recorded which). The receptor's source is an adult woman who had mild COVID-19 (a few samples of this study predate the infection). Cell type and time point are not known. The genes are TRBV12-3 or TRBV12-4 and TRBJ2-4; 7 nucleotides align to TRBD2. This chain's CDR3 is CASSLYGGEDIQYF. Written as DNA, the CDR3 is TGTGCCAGCAGTTTATATGGGGGGGAGGACATTCAGTACTTC.